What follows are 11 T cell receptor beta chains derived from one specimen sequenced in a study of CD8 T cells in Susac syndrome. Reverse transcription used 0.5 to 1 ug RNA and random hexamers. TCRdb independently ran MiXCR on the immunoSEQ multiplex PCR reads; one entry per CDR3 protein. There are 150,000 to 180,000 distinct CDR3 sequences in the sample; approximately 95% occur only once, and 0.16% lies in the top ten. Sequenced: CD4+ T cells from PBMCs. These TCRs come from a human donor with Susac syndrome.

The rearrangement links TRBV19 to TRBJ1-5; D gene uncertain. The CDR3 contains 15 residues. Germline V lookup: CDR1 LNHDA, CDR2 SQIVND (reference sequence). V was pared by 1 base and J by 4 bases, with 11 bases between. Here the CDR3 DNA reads TGTGCCAGTAGTATAGGTGGGAGCTGGAATCAGCCCCAGCATTTT. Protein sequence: CASSIGGSWNQPQHF.

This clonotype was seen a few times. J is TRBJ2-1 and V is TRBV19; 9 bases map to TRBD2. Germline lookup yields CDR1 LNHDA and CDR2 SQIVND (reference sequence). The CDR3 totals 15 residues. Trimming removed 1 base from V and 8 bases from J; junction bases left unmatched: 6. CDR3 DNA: TGTGCCAGTAGTATAGCGTCGCTAGCGGGGCATGAGCAGTTCTTC. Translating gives CASSIASLAGHEQFF.

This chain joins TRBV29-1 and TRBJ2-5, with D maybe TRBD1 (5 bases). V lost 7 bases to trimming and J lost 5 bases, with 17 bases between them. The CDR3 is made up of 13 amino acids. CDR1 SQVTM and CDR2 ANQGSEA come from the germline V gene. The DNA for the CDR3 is TGCAGCGCCACGGAAGGGGCGAGGGAGACCCAGTACTTC. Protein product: CSATEGARETQYF.

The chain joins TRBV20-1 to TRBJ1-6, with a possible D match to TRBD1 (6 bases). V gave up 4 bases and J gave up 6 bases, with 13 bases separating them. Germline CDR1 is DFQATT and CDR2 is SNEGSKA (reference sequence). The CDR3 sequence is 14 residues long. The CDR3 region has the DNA TGCAGTGCTACATGGGGGCTAGGTAATTCACCCCTCCACTTT. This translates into CSATWGLGNSPLHF.

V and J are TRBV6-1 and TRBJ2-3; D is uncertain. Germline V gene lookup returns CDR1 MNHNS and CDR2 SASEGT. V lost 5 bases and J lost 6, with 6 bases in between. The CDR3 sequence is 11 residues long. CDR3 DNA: TGTGCCAGCAGTCACTCCGATACGCAGTATTTT. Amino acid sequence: CASSHSDTQYF.

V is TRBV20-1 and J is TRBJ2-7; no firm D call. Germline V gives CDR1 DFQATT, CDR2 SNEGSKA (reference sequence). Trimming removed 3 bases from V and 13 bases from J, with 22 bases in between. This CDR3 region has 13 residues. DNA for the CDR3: TGCAGTGCTAGTTCCCGCAGTTCCCAAAGCCAATACTTC. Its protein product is CSASSRSSQSQYF.

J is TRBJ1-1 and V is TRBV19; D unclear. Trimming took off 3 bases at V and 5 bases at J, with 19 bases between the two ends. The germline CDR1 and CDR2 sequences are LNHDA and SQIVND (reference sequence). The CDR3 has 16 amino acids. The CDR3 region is CASSIKQAGSQTEAFF. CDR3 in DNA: TGTGCCAGTAGTATCAAGCAGGCTGGAAGTCAAACTGAAGCTTTCTTT.

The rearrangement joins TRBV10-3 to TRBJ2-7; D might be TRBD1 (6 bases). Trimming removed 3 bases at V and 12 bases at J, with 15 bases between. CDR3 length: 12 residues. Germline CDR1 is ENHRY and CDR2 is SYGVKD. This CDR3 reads CAISETAGQSYF. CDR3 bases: TGTGCCATCAGTGAAACCGCCGGACAGTCGTACTTC.

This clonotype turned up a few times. CDR3 protein: CSAPDRGYEQYF. CDR3 DNA: TGCAGTGCGCCCGACCGGGGGTACGAGCAGTACTTC. The chain joins TRBV20-1 to TRBJ2-7; maybe TRBD2 (6 bases). V was trimmed by 6 bases and J by 4 bases, leaving 13 bases between them. CDR3 size: 12 residues. Germline V CDR1 and CDR2: DFQATT, SNEGSKA (reference sequence).

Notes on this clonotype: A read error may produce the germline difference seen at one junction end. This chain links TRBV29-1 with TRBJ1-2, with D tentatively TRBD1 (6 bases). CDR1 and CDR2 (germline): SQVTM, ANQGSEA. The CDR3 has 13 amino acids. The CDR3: CSVERRDNSGYTF. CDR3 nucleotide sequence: TGCAGCGTTGAGCGCCGGGACAACTCTGGCTACACCTTC. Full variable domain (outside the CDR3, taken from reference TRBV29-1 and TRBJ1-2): SAVISQKPSRDICQRGTSLTIQCQVDSQVTMMFWYRQQPGQSLTLIATANQGSEATYESGFVIDKFPISRPNLTFSTLTVSNMSPEDSSIYLCSVERRDNSGYTFGSGTRLTVV.

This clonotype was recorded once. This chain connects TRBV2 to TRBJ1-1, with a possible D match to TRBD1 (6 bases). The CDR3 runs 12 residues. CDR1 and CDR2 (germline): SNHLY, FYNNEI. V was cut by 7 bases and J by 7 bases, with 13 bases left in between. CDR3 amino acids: CASNRRGGEAFF. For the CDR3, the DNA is TGTGCCAGCAACCGCAGGGGTGGTGAAGCTTTCTTT.